These 19 T cell receptor beta chains originate from one sample sequenced in a study of spatial heterogeneity in lung cancer. TCRdb reprocessed the 5' RACE reads with MiXCR, giving one entry per CDR3 protein. The repertoire includes about 92,000 distinct CDR3 sequences, approximately 12% of them detected once, and about 40% sits in the top ten. As to time point: sample taken at primary tumor resection. Unsorted tumor, nontumor lung tissue or cryopreserved PBMC supplied the whole RNA. Here the sequenced sample was PBMCs, taken at surgery. All receptors derive from a male donor with early-stage non-small cell lung cancer.

This clonotype has more than one count but fewer than ten. The chain is built from TRBV2 and TRBJ2-2; 7 bases match TRBD1. V lost 7 bases and J lost 0; bases outside the gene matches: 2. CDR3 length equals 14 residues. CDR1 and CDR2 from the germline V gene are SNHLY and FYNNEI. The CDR3 sequence: CASTDRANTGELFF. Here the CDR3 DNA reads TGTGCCAGCACAGACAGGGCGAACACCGGGGAGCTGTTTTTT.

The table lists this clonotype with a few counts. This chain links TRBV20-1 with TRBJ2-3; no firm D call. The germline V gene encodes CDR1 DFQATT and CDR2 SNEGSKA (reference sequence). The CDR3 extends over 12 amino acids. Deletions cut 3 bases from V and 1 base from J, with 5 bases between. The CDR3 sequence is CSASPRTDTQYF. DNA for the CDR3: TGCAGTGCTAGCCCCCGCACAGATACGCAGTATTTT.

A word on this clonotype: One end of the junction is discordant with germline, which a read error may explain. The chain links TRBV6-1 to TRBJ1-5, with D hard to call. The CDR3 covers 15 residues. Germline assignment: CDR1 MNHNS and CDR2 SASEGT. The CDR3 spells CASSEGWQRDQPQHF. The CDR3 nucleotides are TGTGCCAGCAGCGAAGGGTGGCAGCGGGATCAGCCCCAGCATTTT.

This clonotype has just a few counts. CDR3 DNA: TGTGCCAGCAGCTCTACCCGGTGGGGGGCAGATACGCAGTATTTT. Its protein is CASSSTRWGADTQYF. V gene TRBV11-2 combines with J gene TRBJ2-3; D might be TRBD2 (6 bases). V was cut by 4 bases and J by 4 bases, with 15 bases left in between. CDR1 is SGHAT and CDR2 is FQNNGV in the germline V gene. CDR3 size: 15 residues.

This chain uses TRBV4-2 with TRBJ1-2; 9 bases match TRBD1. The CDR3 runs to 15 residues. V trimming: 1 base; J trimming: 4 bases; junction bases outside the gene matches: 4. Germline CDR1 reads LGHNA; CDR2 reads YNFKEQ. This chain's CDR3 is CASSQVTGGGYGYTF. Written as DNA, the CDR3 is TGTGCCAGCAGCCAAGTAACAGGGGGCGGCTATGGCTACACCTTC.

The chain uses TRBV6-5 and TRBJ2-3; D perhaps matches TRBD2 (5 bases). CDR3 length equals 14 residues. V lost 6 bases and J lost 0, with 10 bases in between. Looked up from germline, CDR1 is MNHEY and CDR2 is SVGAGI. CDR3 nucleotides: TGTGCCAGCAGCCAGGACTGGAGCACAGATACGCAGTATTTT. The encoded protein is CASSQDWSTDTQYF.

The table lists this clonotype with many counts. One end of the junction is discordant with germline, which a read error may explain. V gene TRBV4-1 combines with J gene TRBJ1-3; 7 bases are a match to TRBD1. Germline V gene lookup returns CDR1 MGHRA and CDR2 YSYEKL. The CDR3 is made up of 12 amino acids. The CDR3: CASSQDGGQVLF. As DNA, the CDR3 is TGCGCCAGCAGCCAAGACGGCGGACAGGTCCTTTTT.

This clonotype appeared a few times. This rearrangement joins TRBV28 to TRBJ1-5, with a weak D call TRBD1 (6 bases). The CDR3 runs 14 residues. Germline CDR1 reads MDHEN; CDR2 reads SYDVKM. V lost 6 bases and J 7 bases, leaving 16 bases between the germline ends. In DNA, the CDR3 is TGTGCCAGCAGAGGGGACATGGGGCGACAGCCCCAGCATTTT. Translation gives CASRGDMGRQPQHF.

The V gene is TRBV7-2, the J gene TRBJ2-7, with 9 bases identical to TRBD2. This CDR3 comprises 14 residues. Germline-derived CDR1 and CDR2 are SGHTA and FQGNSA. V lost 1 base to trimming and J lost 3 bases; unmatched junction nucleotides: 1. This CDR3 reads CASSLGLAVYEQYF. CDR3 coding DNA: TGTGCCAGCAGCTTAGGACTAGCGGTCTACGAGCAGTACTTC.

The V gene is TRBV6-5, the J gene TRBJ2-7; TRBD1 matches 7 bases. With V trimmed by 2 bases and J by 7 bases, 17 bases remained unmatched. CDR1 is MNHEY and CDR2 is SVGAGI in the germline V gene. The CDR3 contains 17 residues. The CDR3 region is CASSYLWTGPLGREQYF. CDR3 DNA sequence: TGTGCCAGCAGTTACCTCTGGACAGGACCGCTTGGGAGAGAGCAGTACTTC.

This clonotype was observed at least ten times. This rearrangement joins TRBV7-6 to TRBJ2-2; 7 positions match TRBD1. The CDR3 totals 14 residues. The V gene's germline CDR1 is SGHVS and CDR2 FNYEAQ. V shed 5 bases and J 7 bases; nucleotides not matched to a gene: 7. CDR3 amino acids: CASSGYRGNGELFF. The CDR3 nucleotides are TGTGCCAGCAGCGGATACAGGGGAAACGGGGAGCTGTTTTTT.

This clonotype showed up just a few times. The rearrangement uses TRBV7-9 and TRBJ2-3, with 7 bases identical to TRBD2. Germline V CDR1 and CDR2: SEHNR, FQNEAQ (reference sequence). The CDR3 loop spans 12 amino acids. With V trimmed by 3 bases and J by 6 bases, 0 bases remained unmatched. CDR3 loop: CASSFSGDTQYF. The CDR3 DNA follows: TGTGCCAGCAGCTTTAGCGGGGATACGCAGTATTTT.

The rearrangement links TRBV7-2 to TRBJ2-4; 9 bases align to TRBD2. Losses at the gene ends were 1 base for V and 3 bases for J; bases not matched to a gene: 7. The length of the CDR3 is 17 residues. The germline gives CDR1 SGHTA, CDR2 FQGNSA. The CDR3 sequence is CASSLVGGRADKNIQYF. The CDR3 DNA reads as TGTGCCAGCAGCTTAGTAGGCGGGAGGGCTGACAAAAACATTCAGTACTTC. The full variable domain, its missing parts supplied by reference TRBV7-2 and TRBJ2-4, is GAGVSQSPSNKVTEKGKDVELRCDPISGHTALYWYRQSLGQGLEFLIYFQGNSAPDKSGLPSDRFSAERTGGSVSTLTIQRTQQEDSAVYLCASSLVGGRADKNIQYFGAGTRLSVL.

The rearrangement uses TRBV12-3 or TRBV12-4 and TRBJ2-1, with 7 bases that match TRBD1. The CDR3 runs 16 residues. J gave up 4 bases and V 6 bases, and 12 bases lay outside the gene matches. CDR3 protein: CASSLYALGQYNEQFF. DNA of the CDR3: TGTGCCAGCAGCCTATACGCCTTGGGACAGTACAATGAGCAGTTCTTC.

This clonotype has a count of ten or more. V gene TRBV12-3 or TRBV12-4 combines with J gene TRBJ1-2, with D perhaps matching TRBD1 (5 bases). This CDR3 region has 13 residues. V lost 5 bases to trimming and J lost 0 bases, with 7 bases between them. The DNA for the CDR3 is TGTGCCAGCAGTAGGGGAGCTAACTATGGCTACACCTTC. This gives the protein CASSRGANYGYTF.

The rearrangement joins TRBV7-6 to TRBJ2-7; 9 bases match TRBD1. This CDR3 region has 15 residues. Germline values: CDR1 SGHVS, CDR2 FNYEAQ. The ends lost 2 bases at V and 6 bases at J; junction bases unmatched: 8. CDR3 amino acids: CASSLTQGAFSEQYF. CDR3 in DNA: TGTGCCAGCAGCTTAACACAGGGGGCGTTCTCCGAGCAGTACTTC.

In its sample, this clonotype was seen many times. The chain is built from TRBV28 and TRBJ2-7; no clear D. The V gene's germline CDR1 is MDHEN and CDR2 SYDVKM. This CDR3 contains 12 residues. V was trimmed by 7 bases and J by 3 bases, leaving 10 bases between them. Here the CDR3 DNA reads TGTGCCAGCAAAAGCGTCGACTACGAGCAGTACTTC. Protein sequence: CASKSVDYEQYF. Combining the CDR3 with reference TRBV28 and TRBJ2-7 gives the whole variable domain DVKVTQSSRYLVKRTGEKVFLECVQDMDHENMFWYRQDPGLGLRLIYFSYDVKMKEKGDIPEGYSVSREKKERFSLILESASTNQTSMYLCASKSVDYEQYFGPGTRLTVT.

This clonotype has a handful of counts. The chain joins TRBV10-3 to TRBJ2-3; no firm D call. Germline lookup yields CDR1 ENHRY and CDR2 SYGVKD. V was trimmed by 5 bases and J by 3 bases, leaving 9 bases between them. The CDR3 length is 13 residues. CDR3 in amino acids: CAISPHGTDTQYF. DNA for the CDR3: TGTGCCATCAGTCCCCACGGGACAGATACGCAGTATTTT.

The chain carries TRBV28 and TRBJ2-7, with unresolved D. The CDR3 consists of 14 residues. From germline, CDR1 is MDHEN and CDR2 SYDVKM. V gave up 3 bases and J gave up 0 bases, with 9 bases separating them. CDR3: CASSLQGPSYEQYF. The CDR3 DNA reads as TGTGCCAGCAGTTTGCAAGGGCCCTCCTACGAGCAGTACTTC.